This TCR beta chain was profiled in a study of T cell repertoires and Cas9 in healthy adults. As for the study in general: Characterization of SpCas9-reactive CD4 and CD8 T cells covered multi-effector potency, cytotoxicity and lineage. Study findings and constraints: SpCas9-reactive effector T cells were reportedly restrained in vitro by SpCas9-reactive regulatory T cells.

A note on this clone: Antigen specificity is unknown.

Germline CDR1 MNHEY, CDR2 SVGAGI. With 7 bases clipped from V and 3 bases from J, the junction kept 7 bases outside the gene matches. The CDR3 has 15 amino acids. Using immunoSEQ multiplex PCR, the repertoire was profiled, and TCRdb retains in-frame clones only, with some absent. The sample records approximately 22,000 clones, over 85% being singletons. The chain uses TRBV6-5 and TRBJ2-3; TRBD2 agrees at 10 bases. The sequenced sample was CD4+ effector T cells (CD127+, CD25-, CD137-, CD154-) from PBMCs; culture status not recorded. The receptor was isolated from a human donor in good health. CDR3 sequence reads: CASKNSGGRTDTQYF. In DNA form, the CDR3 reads TGTGCCAGCAAAAATAGCGGGGGGAGGACAGATACGCAGTATTTT.